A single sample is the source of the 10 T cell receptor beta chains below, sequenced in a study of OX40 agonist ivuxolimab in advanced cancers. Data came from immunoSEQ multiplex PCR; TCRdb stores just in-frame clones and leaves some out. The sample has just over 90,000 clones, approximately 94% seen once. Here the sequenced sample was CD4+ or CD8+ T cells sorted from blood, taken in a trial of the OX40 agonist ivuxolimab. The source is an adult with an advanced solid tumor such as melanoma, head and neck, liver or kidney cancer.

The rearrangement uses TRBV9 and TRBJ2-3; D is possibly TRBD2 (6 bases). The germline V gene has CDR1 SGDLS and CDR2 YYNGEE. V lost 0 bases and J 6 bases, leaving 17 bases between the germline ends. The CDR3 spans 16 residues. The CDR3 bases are TGTGCCAGCAGCGTAGCTCACCGGGACTGGACCGATACGCAGTATTTT. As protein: CASSVAHRDWTDTQYF.

This CDR3 reads CASSPGPNYGYTF. Here the CDR3 DNA reads TGTGCCAGCTCACCGGGACCTAACTATGGCTACACCTTC. The chain recombines TRBV18 with TRBJ1-2; a possible D gene is TRBD1 (5 bases). V lost 3 bases to trimming and J lost 0 bases, with 5 bases between them. Germline lookup yields CDR1 KGHSH and CDR2 LQKENI. This CDR3 region has 13 residues. Supplemented by reference TRBV18 and TRBJ1-2, the full variable domain reads NAGVMQNPRHLVRRRGQEARLRCSPMKGHSHVYWYRQLPEEGLKFMVYLQKENIIDESGMPKERFSAEFPKEGPSILRIQQVVRGDSAAYFCASSPGPNYGYTFGSGTRLTVV.

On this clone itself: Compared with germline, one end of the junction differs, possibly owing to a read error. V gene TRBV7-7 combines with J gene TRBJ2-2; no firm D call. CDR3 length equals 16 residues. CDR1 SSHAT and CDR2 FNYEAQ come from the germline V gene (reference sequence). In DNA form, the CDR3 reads TGTGCTAGCAGCTTAGACTCTGGGGTATTCACCGGGGAGCTGTTTTTT. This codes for CASSLDSGVFTGELFF.

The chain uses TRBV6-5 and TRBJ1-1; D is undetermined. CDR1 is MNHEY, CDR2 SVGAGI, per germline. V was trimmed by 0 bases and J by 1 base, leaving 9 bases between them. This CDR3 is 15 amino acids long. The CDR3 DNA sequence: TGTGCCAGCAGTTACTCTCAGGTAACGAACACTGAAGCTTTCTTT. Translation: CASSYSQVTNTEAFF.

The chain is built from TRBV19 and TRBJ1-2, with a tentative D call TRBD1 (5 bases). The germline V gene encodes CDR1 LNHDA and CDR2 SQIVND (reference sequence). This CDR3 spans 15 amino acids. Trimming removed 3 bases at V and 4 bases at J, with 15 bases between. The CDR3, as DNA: TGTGCCAGTAGTATCACAATACAGGTAGTCTATGGCTACACCTTC. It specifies CASSITIQVVYGYTF.

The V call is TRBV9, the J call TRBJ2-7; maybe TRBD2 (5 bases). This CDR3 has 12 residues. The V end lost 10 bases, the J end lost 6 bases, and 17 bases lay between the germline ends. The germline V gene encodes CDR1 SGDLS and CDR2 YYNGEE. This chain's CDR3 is CAVLLEPSEQYF. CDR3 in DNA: TGTGCCGTCCTACTAGAGCCCTCCGAGCAGTACTTC.

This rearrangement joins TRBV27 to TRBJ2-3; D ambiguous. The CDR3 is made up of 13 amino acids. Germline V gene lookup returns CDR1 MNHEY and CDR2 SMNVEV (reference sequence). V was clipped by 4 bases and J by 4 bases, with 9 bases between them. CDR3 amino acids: CASSSLAADTQYF. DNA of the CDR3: TGTGCCAGCAGTTCATTAGCCGCAGATACGCAGTATTTT.

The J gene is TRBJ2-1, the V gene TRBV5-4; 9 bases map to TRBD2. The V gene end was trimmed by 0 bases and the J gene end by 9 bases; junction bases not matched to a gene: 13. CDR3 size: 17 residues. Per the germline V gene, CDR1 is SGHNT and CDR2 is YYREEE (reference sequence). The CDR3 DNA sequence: TGTGCCAGCAGCTTGGGGGCCCTTGCGGGAGGGACTGGTGAGCAGTTCTTC. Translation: CASSLGALAGGTGEQFF. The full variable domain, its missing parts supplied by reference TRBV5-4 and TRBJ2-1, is ETGVTQSPTHLIKTRGQQVTLRCSSQSGHNTVSWYQQALGQGPQFIFQYYREEENGRGNFPPRFSGLQFPNYSSELNVNALELDDSALYLCASSLGALAGGTGEQFFGPGTRLTVL.

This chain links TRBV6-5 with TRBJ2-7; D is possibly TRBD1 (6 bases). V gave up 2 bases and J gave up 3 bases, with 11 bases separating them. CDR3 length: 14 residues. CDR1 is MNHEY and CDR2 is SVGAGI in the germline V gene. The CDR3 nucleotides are TGTGCCAGCAGTTACGAGTCACAGGGCTACGAGCAGTACTTC. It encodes CASSYESQGYEQYF.

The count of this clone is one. CDR3 amino acids: CASSFGTGTNEQFF. The CDR3 DNA follows: TGTGCCAGCAGCTTTGGGACGGGCACCAATGAGCAGTTCTTC. The genes are TRBV5-6 and TRBJ2-1; D assignment may be TRBD1 or TRBD2 (5 bases each). Trimming took 2 bases from V and 6 from J, leaving 12 bases between them. This CDR3 comprises 14 residues. From germline, CDR1 is SGHDT and CDR2 YYEEEE.